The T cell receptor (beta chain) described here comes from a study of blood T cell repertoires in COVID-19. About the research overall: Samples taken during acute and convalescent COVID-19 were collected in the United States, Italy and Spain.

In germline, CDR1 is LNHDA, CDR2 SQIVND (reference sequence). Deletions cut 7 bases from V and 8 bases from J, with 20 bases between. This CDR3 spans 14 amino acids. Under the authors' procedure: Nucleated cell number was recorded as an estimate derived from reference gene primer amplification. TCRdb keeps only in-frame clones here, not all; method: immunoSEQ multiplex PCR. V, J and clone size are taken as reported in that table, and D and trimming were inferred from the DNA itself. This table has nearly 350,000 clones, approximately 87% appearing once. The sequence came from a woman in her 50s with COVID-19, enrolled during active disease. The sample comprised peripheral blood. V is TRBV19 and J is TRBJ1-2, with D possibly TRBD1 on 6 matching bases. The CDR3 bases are TGTGCCAGTATGGCAACAAGACAGGTTGGCGGCTACACCTTC. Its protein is CASMATRQVGGYTF.